The 15 T cell receptor beta chains presented below share a single source sample, sequenced in a study of CD8 T cells in ankylosing spondylitis listed by TCRdb under 2017. Receptor libraries were prepared by 5' RACE. The instrument was an Illumina HiSeq 2500. Using fastp trimming at Q25 and MiXCR clonotype assembly, TCRdb reanalyzed the public sequencing data and kept in-frame beta chains. Rows matching on CDR3 protein sequence are summarized as one entry with the most common DNA and genes. The sample yields about 110,000 distinct CDR3 sequences; less than 25% were counted once. Over 9% of the sample belongs to the ten largest clones. The specimen was synovial fluid, either unsorted or a sorted T cell fraction (not recorded which). The receptors were gathered from a male donor with ankylosing spondylitis.

This clonotype was found a few times. V is TRBV20-1 and J is TRBJ2-3; unclear D gene. The CDR3 has 11 amino acids. Germline values: CDR1 DFQATT, CDR2 SNEGSKA (reference sequence). The V end lost 3 bases, the J end lost 7 bases, and 8 bases lay between the germline ends. The CDR3 nucleotides are TGCAGTGCTAGCCAGCTGAATACGCAGTATTTT. It specifies CSASQLNTQYF.

The rearrangement joins TRBV7-2 to TRBJ2-4, with D possibly TRBD1 on 6 matching bases. The germline gives CDR1 SGHTA, CDR2 FQGNSA. Deletions cut 4 bases from V and 0 bases from J, with 13 bases between. CDR3 length: 16 residues. The CDR3 here is CASSSPTGLAKNIQYF. As DNA, the CDR3 is TGTGCCAGCAGCTCTCCTACAGGGCTAGCCAAAAACATTCAGTACTTC.

This clonotype was detected a few times. The V and J genes are TRBV20-1 and TRBJ2-5; D remains ambiguous. Germline V gene data show CDR1 as DFQATT and CDR2 as SNEGSKA (reference sequence). V was clipped by 5 bases and J by 5 bases, with 12 bases between them. CDR3 length: 12 residues. CDR3 in amino acids: CSAHQSGETQYF. The CDR3 DNA reads as TGCAGTGCTCACCAGTCCGGGGAGACCCAGTACTTC.

The chain combines TRBV5-1 with TRBJ2-3, with no clear D. The CDR3 totals 15 residues. The germline V gene encodes CDR1 SGHRS and CDR2 YFSETQ. Trimming stripped 0 bases from V and 0 bases from J, with 8 bases between. In DNA form, the CDR3 reads TGCGCCAGCAGCTTGGAGCTTCCTAGCACAGATACGCAGTATTTT. Protein sequence: CASSLELPSTDTQYF.

The chain combines TRBV15 with TRBJ1-4; no reliable D call. V gave up 1 base and J gave up 0 bases, with 9 bases separating them. The CDR3 extends over 16 amino acids. Germline CDR1 LNHNV, CDR2 YYDKDF (reference sequence). The CDR3 is CATSRGTVATNEKLFF. The CDR3, as DNA: TGTGCCACCAGCAGAGGGACGGTTGCAACTAATGAAAAACTGTTTTTT.

This clonotype has a handful of counts. V usage is TRBV20-1 and J usage is TRBJ2-7; the D gene is possibly TRBD1 (5 bases). In germline, CDR1 is DFQATT, CDR2 SNEGSKA (reference sequence). V was clipped by 5 bases and J by 4 bases, with 9 bases between them. The CDR3 has 11 residues. In DNA, the CDR3 is TGCAGTGCTCTCGACAGATACGAGCAGTACTTC. Its translation is CSALDRYEQYF.

The chain carries TRBV20-1 and TRBJ1-6, with D uncertain. This CDR3 region has 17 residues. Germline V gene sequence: CDR1 DFQATT, CDR2 SNEGSKA (reference sequence). Trimming cost V 4 bases and J 2 bases, with 18 bases left between them. CDR3 in amino acids: CSATNLGQFTYNSPLHF. The CDR3 region has the DNA TGCAGTGCTACAAATCTAGGCCAGTTTACCTATAATTCACCCCTCCACTTT.

This rearrangement joins TRBV7-8 to TRBJ1-4, with a tentative D call TRBD1 (5 bases). CDR1 SGHVS and CDR2 FQNEAQ come from the germline V gene. V lost 0 bases and J lost 7, with 12 bases in between. The CDR3 has 15 amino acids. DNA of the CDR3: TGTGCCAGCAGCTTAGCCCAGACGGGGGTTGAAAAACTGTTTTTT. Encoded protein: CASSLAQTGVEKLFF. Full variable domain (remainder filled in from reference TRBV7-8 and TRBJ1-4): GAGVSQSPRYKVAKRGQDVALRCDPISGHVSLFWYQQALGQGPEFLTYFQNEAQLDKSGLPSDRFFAERPEGSVSTLKIQRTQQEDSAVYLCASSLAQTGVEKLFFGSGTQLSVL.

V and J are TRBV25-1 and TRBJ2-1; 7 nucleotides align to TRBD1. The CDR3 spans 13 residues. Germline assignment: CDR1 MGHDK and CDR2 SYGVNS. With 4 bases clipped from V and 7 bases from J, the junction kept 4 bases outside the gene matches. This CDR3 is CASSVGGGNEQFF. In DNA, the CDR3 is TGTGCCAGCAGTGTAGGGGGCGGAAATGAGCAGTTCTTC. The full variable domain, with the rest looked up from reference TRBV25-1 and TRBJ2-1, is EADIYQTPRYLVIGTGKKITLECSQTMGHDKMYWYQQDPGMELHLIHYSYGVNSTEKGDLSSESTVSRIRTEHFPLTLESARPSHTSQYLCASSVGGGNEQFFGPGTRLTVL.

This clonotype was observed at least ten times. V and J are TRBV6-1 and TRBJ2-3; 7 nucleotides match TRBD2. CDR3 length: 16 amino acids. Germline loops: CDR1 MNHNS, CDR2 SASEGT. With 5 bases clipped from V and 4 bases from J, the junction kept 12 bases outside the gene matches. CDR3 nucleotide sequence: TGTGCCAGCAGTCCCCCGAGCGGGAAGAGAGCAGATACGCAGTATTTT. It encodes CASSPPSGKRADTQYF.

The CDR3 sequence: CASSQEGLTDTQYF. CDR3 coding DNA: TGTGCCAGCAGCCAAGAGGGTTTAACAGATACGCAGTATTTT. The chain is built from TRBV3-1 and TRBJ2-3; D unresolved. Between the trimmed V and J ends, which lost 0 bases and 3 bases, there was a span of 7 bases. This CDR3 has 14 amino acids. Per germline, CDR1 LGHDT and CDR2 YNNKEL (reference sequence).

This clonotype was found many times. The rearrangement joins TRBV6-1 to TRBJ2-1, with D tentatively TRBD2 (6 bases). CDR3 size: 15 residues. Germline CDR1 reads MNHNS; CDR2 reads SASEGT. The V end was cut by 5 bases, the J end by 8 bases, with 19 bases between. The CDR3 protein is CASSQPGLTADEQFF. CDR3 nucleotide sequence: TGTGCCAGCAGTCAACCGGGACTTACAGCGGATGAGCAGTTCTTC.

The V gene is TRBV30, the J gene TRBJ1-4, with D tentatively TRBD1 (6 bases). CDR1 and CDR2 from the germline V gene are GTSNPN and SVGIG (reference sequence). This CDR3 has 15 amino acids. V lost 3 bases, J lost 4 bases, and 15 bases lay in between. The CDR3 nucleotides read TGTGCCTGGAGGGCAGGGGTCCGGGATAATGAAAAACTGTTTTTT. This codes for CAWRAGVRDNEKLFF.

This clonotype was observed a few times. The chain carries TRBV11-2 and TRBJ2-2; 9 bases map to TRBD2. Looked up from germline, CDR1 is SGHAT and CDR2 is FQNNGV. CDR3 length: 15 amino acids. J gave up 5 bases and V 1 base, and 2 bases lay outside the gene matches. CDR3 nucleotide sequence: TGTGCCAGCAGCTTAGCTAGCGGGACAACCGGGGAGCTGTTTTTT. This codes for CASSLASGTTGELFF. The full variable domain, its missing parts supplied by reference TRBV11-2 and TRBJ2-2, is EAGVAQSPRYKIIEKRQSVAFWCNPISGHATLYWYQQILGQGPKLLIQFQNNGVVDDSQLPKDRFSAERLKGVDSTLKIQPAKLEDSAVYLCASSLASGTTGELFFGEGSRLTVL.

The chain couples TRBV20-1 to TRBJ1-1, with D possibly TRBD1 on 5 matching bases. V was clipped by 1 base and J by 1 base, with 10 bases between them. Germline V CDR1 and CDR2: DFQATT, SNEGSKA (reference sequence). CDR3 length: 14 amino acids. Here the CDR3 DNA reads TGCAGTGCTAGAGTTGGACAAAAGAACACTGAAGCTTTCTTT. This encodes CSARVGQKNTEAFF.